The rows below give T cell receptor beta chains drawn from one sample of a study of spatial heterogeneity in lung cancer. One entry per CDR3 protein results from TCRdb running MiXCR on the 5' RACE reads. The sample lists about 25,000 distinct CDR3 sequences, around 8.5% occurring once. Source: lung tumor tissue, taken at surgery. These receptors were collected from a male donor with early-stage non-small cell lung cancer. Each CDR3 is given with its conserved first and last residue. The order of the fields is clone size, J gene, V gene, D gene, CDR3 protein, CDR3 DNA. The D gene is left open where the match is weak. For some rows the clone size is stated as once, few or many, or as a class when expanded; others skip it.

size: few
J: TRBJ2-1
V: TRBV7-2
D: TRBD2
CDR3: CASSFALAGGDEQFF
DNA: TGTGCCAGCAGCTTCGCACTAGCGGGGGGCGATGAGCAGTTCTTC

size: many
J: TRBJ1-1
V: TRBV3-1
D: TRBD1
CDR3: CASGQGIGRMNTEAFF
DNA: TGTGCCAGCGGACAGGGAATAGGACGCATGAACACTGAAGCTTTCTTT

size: many
J: TRBJ2-3
V: TRBV11-2
D: TRBD2
CDR3: CASSFAGGFTDTQYF
DNA: TGTGCCAGCAGCTTCGCGGGGGGTTTTACAGATACGCAGTATTTT

size: many
J: TRBJ1-5
V: TRBV4-2
D: .
CDR3: CASSQGGLSNQPQHF
DNA: TGTGCCAGCAGCCAAGGGGGGCTGAGCAATCAGCCCCAGCATTTT

size: medium-sized
J: TRBJ2-2
V: TRBV7-9
D: .
CDR3: CASSLSSLGGELFF
DNA: TGTGCCAGCAGCTTATCAAGCTTAGGCGGGGAGCTGTTTTTT

size: many
J: TRBJ1-1
V: TRBV5-1
D: .
CDR3: CASRREQVLNTEAFF
DNA: TGCGCCAGCAGGAGAGAACAGGTATTGAACACTGAAGCTTTCTTT

size: many
J: TRBJ2-7
V: TRBV18
D: TRBD1
CDR3: CASQRDSSSYEQYF
DNA: TGTGCCAGCCAACGGGACAGCTCCTCCTACGAGCAGTACTTC

size: many
J: TRBJ2-7
V: TRBV6-6
D: TRBD2
CDR3: CASSYLLAGTAYEQYF
DNA: TGTGCCAGCAGTTACTTACTAGCGGGGACCGCCTACGAGCAGTACTTC

size: few
J: TRBJ1-2
V: TRBV2
D: .
CDR3: CATRGPLVDGYTF
DNA: TGTGCCACCAGGGGCCCGTTGGTGGATGGCTACACCTTC

size: few
J: TRBJ2-7
V: TRBV12-3/TRBV12-4
D: .
CDR3: CASTPGPSYEQYF
DNA: TGTGCCAGCACCCCGGGACCCTCCTACGAGCAGTACTTC

size: .
J: TRBJ2-5
V: TRBV18
D: .
CDR3: CASSPWGDQETQYF
DNA: TGTGCCAGCTCACCATGGGGAGACCAAGAGACCCAGTACTTC

size: many
J: TRBJ1-3
V: TRBV7-2
D: TRBD1
CDR3: CASSLQGAVGNTIYF
DNA: TGTGCCAGCAGCTTACAGGGGGCGGTGGGAAACACCATATATTTT

size: many
J: TRBJ2-2
V: TRBV6-5
D: TRBD2
CDR3: CASSYSTGGGTGELFF
DNA: TGTGCCAGCAGTTACTCGACCGGGGGGGGCACCGGGGAGCTGTTTTTT

size: .
J: TRBJ2-7
V: TRBV5-1
D: TRBD1
CDR3: CASSLDGTVYEQYF
DNA: TGCGCCAGCAGCTTGGACGGGACAGTGTACGAGCAGTACTTC

size: .
J: TRBJ2-2
V: TRBV7-3
D: .
CDR3: CASSFQGGGGELFF
DNA: TGTGCCAGCAGCTTTCAAGGGGGTGGCGGGGAGCTGTTTTTT

size: many
J: TRBJ1-5
V: TRBV5-6
D: .
CDR3: CASQGNNQPQHF
DNA: TGTGCCAGCCAGGGGAACAATCAGCCCCAGCATTTT

size: .
J: TRBJ2-7
V: TRBV20-1
D: TRBD2
CDR3: CSAMRLAGEFYEQYF
DNA: TGCAGTGCTATGAGACTAGCGGGAGAGTTCTACGAGCAGTACTTC

size: many
J: TRBJ2-7
V: TRBV6-5
D: TRBD2
CDR3: CASSPVGLAYEQYF
DNA: TGTGCCAGCAGTCCCGTTGGACTAGCCTACGAGCAGTACTTC

size: many
J: TRBJ2-1
V: TRBV5-1
D: TRBD1
CDR3: CASSSGQVKNEQFF
DNA: TGCGCCAGCAGCTCCGGACAGGTCAAGAATGAGCAGTTCTTC

size: .
J: TRBJ2-3
V: TRBV4-3
D: .
CDR3: CASSQDLGFTDTQYF
DNA: TGCGCCAGCAGCCAAGATCTGGGGTTCACAGATACGCAGTATTTT

size: many
J: TRBJ1-1
V: TRBV28
D: .
CDR3: CASTSLDGEAFF
DNA: TGTGCCAGCACAAGTCTCGACGGTGAAGCTTTCTTT

size: .
J: TRBJ2-5
V: TRBV11-3
D: .
CDR3: CASSYAGTESQETQYF
DNA: TGTGCCAGCAGCTACGCCGGGACGGAGAGCCAAGAGACCCAGTACTTC

size: medium-sized
J: TRBJ1-1
V: TRBV7-8
D: .
CDR3: CASSLVWGTEAFF
DNA: TGTGCCAGCAGCTTAGTCTGGGGCACTGAAGCTTTCTTT

size: .
J: TRBJ2-3
V: TRBV6-2/TRBV6-3
D: .
CDR3: CASNRAGGPTDTQYF
DNA: TGTGCCAGCAACAGGGCCGGGGGGCCCACAGATACGCAGTATTTT

size: few
J: TRBJ2-1
V: TRBV5-1
D: TRBD2
CDR3: CASSSQRGDYNEQFF
DNA: TGCGCCAGCAGCTCTCAGCGGGGGGACTACAATGAGCAGTTCTTC

size: .
J: TRBJ2-2
V: TRBV28
D: TRBD2
CDR3: CASSQSGRANTGELFF
DNA: TGTGCCAGCAGTCAAAGCGGGAGAGCTAACACCGGGGAGCTGTTTTTT

size: .
J: TRBJ2-2
V: TRBV27
D: .
CDR3: CASRPGAALLNTGELFF
DNA: TGTGCCAGCAGGCCGGGGGCGGCCCTCCTAAACACCGGGGAGCTGTTTTTT